The clone carrying this T cell receptor (beta chain) was counted only a few times. Its specificity is unknown. This sample is part of a study of CD8 T cells in ankylosing spondylitis. Overall study results and limits: Clones linked to disease, bearing a CD8+ phenotype, were relatively rare in peripheral blood. Made up of eight highly homologous variants, a TCR beta motif appeared characteristic of ankylosing spondylitis blood.

This CDR3 comprises 12 residues. Losses at the gene ends were 4 bases for V and 16 bases for J; bases not matched to a gene: 9. TCRdb re-analysed the 5' RACE reads in MiXCR, keeping a single row per CDR3 protein. The sample shows approximately 150,000 distinct CDR3 sequences, under 35% of them seen only once. The material sequenced was synovial fluid, either unsorted or a sorted T cell fraction (not recorded which). The chain employs TRBV12-3 or TRBV12-4 and TRBJ2-1, with 8 bases that match TRBD1. The receptor comes from a male donor with ankylosing spondylitis. CDR3 region: CASSSGTGLTFF. DNA of the CDR3: TGTGCCAGCAGTTCCGGGACAGGTCTTACTTTCTTC.